A selection of T cell receptor beta chains follows, all from one sample in a study of cytomegalovirus exposure and HLA in healthy donors. Sequenced by immunoSEQ multiplex PCR; TCRdb stores in-frame clones only, minus some. The sample lists 110,000 or so clones, about 64% seen once, with about 8.3% in the top ten. Sequenced: PBMCs. Receptor source: a man between 18 and 29 years old in good health and CMV-seropositive. Both conserved end residues are part of each CDR3. A D gene is named only where the DNA matches it firmly. Clone size appears in some rows only: once, few, many, or a class for an expanded clone.

cdr3_length,j_call,d_call,v_call,clone_size,cdr3_aa,cdr3_nt
16,TRBJ2-5,TRBD2,TRBV5-1,NA,CASSLAPSGDGETQYF,TGCGCCAGCAGCTTGGCTCCTAGCGGGGACGGGGAGACCCAGTACTTC
14,TRBJ1-3,NA,TRBV29-1,few,CSVVVRGSGNTIYF,TGCAGCGTTGTCGTGAGAGGTTCTGGAAACACCATATATTTT
13,TRBJ2-5,TRBD1,TRBV15,few,CATLRGQKETQYF,TGTGCCACCCTCAGGGGGCAAAAAGAGACCCAGTACTTC
17,TRBJ1-1,NA,TRBV5-3,NA,CARSLAGVPTLNTEAFF,TGTGCCAGAAGCTTGGCCGGGGTACCTACTCTGAACACTGAAGCTTTCTTT
18,TRBJ1-2,TRBD1,TRBV5-6,few,CASSLFGDSTPYNYGYTF,TGTGCCAGCAGCTTGTTCGGGGACAGCACACCCTATAACTATGGCTACACCTTC
15,TRBJ1-5,NA,TRBV2,once,CASSVPRGVDQPQHF,TGTGCCAGCAGTGTACCCCGAGGTGTGGATCAGCCCCAGCATTTT
15,TRBJ2-1,NA,TRBV6-1,NA,CASSENTMSYNEQFF,TGTGCCAGCAGTGAAAACACCATGTCCTACAATGAGCAGTTCTTC
15,TRBJ2-3,TRBD2,TRBV6-4,NA,CASSIDGGATDTQYF,TGTGCCAGCAGTATCGACGGGGGGGCCACAGATACGCAGTATTTT
15,TRBJ2-7,NA,TRBV29-1,NA,CSVVRDTKDLYEQYF,TGCAGCGTTGTCAGGGACACAAAGGACCTATACGAGCAGTACTTC
15,TRBJ2-7,NA,TRBV18,NA,CASSPQGGGSYEQYF,TGTGCCAGCTCACCACAGGGCGGAGGGTCCTACGAGCAGTACTTC
17,TRBJ2-1,TRBD2,TRBV7-9,NA,CASSLGGLAVPSNEQFF,TGTGCCAGCAGCTTAGGTGGACTAGCGGTGCCTTCCAATGAGCAGTTCTTC
15,TRBJ2-3,NA,TRBV5-1,NA,CASSPRDTSTDTQYF,TGCGCCAGCAGCCCGCGGGATACCTCCACAGATACGCAGTATTTT
16,TRBJ1-6,TRBD1,TRBV4-2,NA,CASSQDRQGKDSPLHF,TGTGCCAGCAGCCAGGACAGACAGGGGAAGGATTCACCCCTCCACTTT
14,TRBJ1-6,TRBD1,TRBV28,NA,CASSFRGQVSPLHF,TGTGCCAGCAGTTTCAGGGGGCAAGTTTCACCCCTCCACTTT
15,TRBJ1-4,NA,TRBV5-1,few,CASSFDTDDNEKLFF,TGCGCCAGCAGCTTTGACACGGATGATAATGAAAAACTGTTTTTT
15,TRBJ2-1,TRBD2,TRBV18,NA,CASSPRTSGDNEQFF,TGTGCCAGCTCACCCCGGACTAGCGGCGACAATGAGCAGTTCTTC
15,TRBJ2-2,TRBD1,TRBV11-2,NA,CASSQKGQGNWELFF,TGTGCCAGCAGTCAAAAAGGACAGGGTAATTGGGAGCTGTTTTTT
16,TRBJ1-1,TRBD1,TRBV5-4,NA,CASSLGGNRGSPEAFF,TGTGCCAGCAGCTTGGGCGGGAACAGGGGATCTCCTGAAGCTTTCTTT
10,TRBJ1-1,NA,TRBV7-9,NA,CASSGIEADF,TGTGCCAGCAGCGGCATCGAGGCCGACTTT
11,TRBJ2-2,TRBD1,TRBV27,few,CATGQGAELFF,TGTGCCACCGGACAGGGGGCGGAGCTGTTTTTT
16,TRBJ1-1,NA,TRBV5-1,NA,CASSLGAGQGGTEAFF,TGCGCCAGCAGCTTGGGTGCTGGGCAGGGTGGCACTGAAGCTTTCTTT
15,TRBJ2-1,TRBD1,TRBV7-2,few,CASSWDRSSYNEQFF,TGTGCCAGCAGCTGGGACAGGAGCTCCTACAATGAGCAGTTCTTC
14,TRBJ2-5,TRBD2,TRBV9,NA,CASSAGLAEETQYF,TGTGCCAGCAGCGCGGGACTAGCGGAAGAGACCCAGTACTTC
15,TRBJ1-6,NA,TRBV5-1,NA,CASRKGDPYNSPLHF,TGCGCCAGCAGGAAGGGGGACCCCTATAATTCACCCCTCCACTTT
15,TRBJ2-5,TRBD2,TRBV6-6,NA,CATAGLAGFQETQYF,TGTGCCACCGCGGGACTAGCGGGGTTTCAAGAGACCCAGTACTTC
16,TRBJ1-2,NA,TRBV9,NA,CASSFRSGGQGYGYTF,TGTGCCAGCAGCTTCCGATCCGGGGGGCAGGGCTATGGCTACACCTTC
15,TRBJ1-6,NA,TRBV6-5,NA,CASTPLGHNNSPLHF,TGTGCCAGCACCCCCCTCGGACACAATAATTCACCCCTCCACTTT
16,TRBJ1-2,NA,TRBV28,NA,CASSLITLGGAEGYTF,TGTGCCAGCAGCCTTATAACCTTGGGGGGGGCTGAAGGCTACACCTTC
14,TRBJ1-1,NA,TRBV18,NA,CASSPRGGNTEAFF,TGTGCCAGCTCACCTCGGGGGGGGAACACTGAAGCTTTCTTT